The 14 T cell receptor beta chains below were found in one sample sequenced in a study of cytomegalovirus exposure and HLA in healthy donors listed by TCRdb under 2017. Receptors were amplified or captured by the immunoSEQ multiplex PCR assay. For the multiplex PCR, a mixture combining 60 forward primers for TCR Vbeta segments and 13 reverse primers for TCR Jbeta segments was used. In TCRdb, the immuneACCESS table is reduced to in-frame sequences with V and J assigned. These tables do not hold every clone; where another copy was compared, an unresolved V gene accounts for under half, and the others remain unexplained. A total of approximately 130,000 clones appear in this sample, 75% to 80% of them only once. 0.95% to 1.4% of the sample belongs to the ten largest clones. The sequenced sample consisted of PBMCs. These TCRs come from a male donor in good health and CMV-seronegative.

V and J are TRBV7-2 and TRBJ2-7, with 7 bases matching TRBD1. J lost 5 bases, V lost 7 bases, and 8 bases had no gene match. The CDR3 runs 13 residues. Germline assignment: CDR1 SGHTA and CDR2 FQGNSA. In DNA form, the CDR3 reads TGTGCCAGCAACACACAGGGGATAGACGAGCAGTACTTC. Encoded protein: CASNTQGIDEQYF.

The CDR3 sequence is CASSLDQTGVGETQYF. The CDR3 bases are TGTGCCAGCAGCTTAGATCAAACAGGGGTGGGTGAGACCCAGTACTTC. This chain joins TRBV11-3 and TRBJ2-5, with 7 bases identical to TRBD1. The CDR3 spans 16 residues. The V gene end was trimmed by 0 bases and the J gene end by 5 bases; junction bases not matched to a gene: 9. The V gene's germline CDR1 is SGHNT and CDR2 YENEEA.

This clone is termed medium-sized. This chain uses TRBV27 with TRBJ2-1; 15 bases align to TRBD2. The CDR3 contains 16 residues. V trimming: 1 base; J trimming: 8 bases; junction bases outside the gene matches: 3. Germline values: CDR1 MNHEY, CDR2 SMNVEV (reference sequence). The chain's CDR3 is CASSLWTSGGADEQFF. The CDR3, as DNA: TGTGCCAGCAGTTTATGGACTAGCGGGGGGGCTGATGAGCAGTTCTTC.

CDR3 protein: CASLPSGVTDTQYF. DNA for the CDR3: TGCGCCAGCTTGCCTAGCGGGGTGACAGATACGCAGTATTTT. This rearrangement joins TRBV5-1 to TRBJ2-3, with TRBD2 matching 9 bases. Germline V lookup: CDR1 SGHRS, CDR2 YFSETQ. Unmatched junction bases numbered 6, after V lost 7 bases and J lost 3 bases. The CDR3 is 14 amino acids.

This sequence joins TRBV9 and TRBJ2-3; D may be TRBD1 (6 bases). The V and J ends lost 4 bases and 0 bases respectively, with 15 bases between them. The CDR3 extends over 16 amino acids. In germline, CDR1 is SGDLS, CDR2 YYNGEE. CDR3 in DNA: TGTGCCAGCAGCTTCACCGGGACATCCAGCACAGATACGCAGTATTTT. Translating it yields CASSFTGTSSTDTQYF.

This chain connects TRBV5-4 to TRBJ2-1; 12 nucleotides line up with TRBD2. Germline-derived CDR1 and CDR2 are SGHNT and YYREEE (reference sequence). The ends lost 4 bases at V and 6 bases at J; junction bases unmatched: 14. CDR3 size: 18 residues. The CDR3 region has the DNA TGTGCCAGCAGCGGCCCGACTAGCGGGGGCCCCTCGGGCAATGAGCAGTTCTTC. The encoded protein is CASSGPTSGGPSGNEQFF.

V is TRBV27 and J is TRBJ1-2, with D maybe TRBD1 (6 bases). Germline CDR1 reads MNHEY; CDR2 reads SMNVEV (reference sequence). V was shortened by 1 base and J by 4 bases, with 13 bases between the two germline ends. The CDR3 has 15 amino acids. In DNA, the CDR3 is TGTGCCAGCAGTTTATTGGGGGAGGGGGGCTATGGCTACACCTTC. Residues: CASSLLGEGGYGYTF.

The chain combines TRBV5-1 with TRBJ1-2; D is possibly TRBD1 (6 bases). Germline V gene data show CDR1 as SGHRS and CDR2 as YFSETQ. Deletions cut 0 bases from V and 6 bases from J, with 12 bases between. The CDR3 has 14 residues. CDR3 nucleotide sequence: TGCGCCAGCAGCTTGGCCGAGGCAGGGGATGGCTACACCTTC. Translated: CASSLAEAGDGYTF. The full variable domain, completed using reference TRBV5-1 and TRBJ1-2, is KAGVTQTPRYLIKTRGQQVTLSCSPISGHRSVSWYQQTPGQGLQFLFEYFSETQRNKGNFPGRFSGRQFSNSRSEMNVSTLELGDSALYLCASSLAEAGDGYTFGSGTRLTVV.

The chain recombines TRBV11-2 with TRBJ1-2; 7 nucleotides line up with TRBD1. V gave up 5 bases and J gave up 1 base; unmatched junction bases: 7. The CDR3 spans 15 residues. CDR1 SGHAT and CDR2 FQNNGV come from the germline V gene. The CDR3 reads CASSQGPGGNYGYTF. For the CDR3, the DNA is TGTGCCAGCAGCCAAGGCCCAGGGGGTAACTATGGCTACACCTTC.

Written as DNA, the CDR3 is TGTGCCAGCAGCAAAGGAGCCCGGGAGCCCCGGCCGAGTACTAGCAATCAGCCCCAGCATTTT. It encodes CASSKGAREPRPSTSNQPQHF. The chain combines TRBV21-1 with TRBJ1-5. TRBV21-1 is a pseudogene locus. This CDR3 comprises 21 residues.

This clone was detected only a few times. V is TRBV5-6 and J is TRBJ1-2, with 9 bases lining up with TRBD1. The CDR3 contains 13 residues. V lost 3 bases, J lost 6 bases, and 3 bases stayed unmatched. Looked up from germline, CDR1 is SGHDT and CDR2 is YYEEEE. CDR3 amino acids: CASSWTGEHGYTF. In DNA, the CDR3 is TGTGCCAGCAGCTGGACAGGGGAGCATGGCTACACCTTC.

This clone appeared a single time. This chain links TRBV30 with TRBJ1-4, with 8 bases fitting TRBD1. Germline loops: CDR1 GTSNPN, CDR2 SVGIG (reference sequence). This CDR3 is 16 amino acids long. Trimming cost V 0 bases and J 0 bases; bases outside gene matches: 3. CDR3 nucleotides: TGTGCCTGGAGTGTTCCAGGGGGCACAACTAATGAAAAACTGTTTTTT. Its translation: CAWSVPGGTTNEKLFF.

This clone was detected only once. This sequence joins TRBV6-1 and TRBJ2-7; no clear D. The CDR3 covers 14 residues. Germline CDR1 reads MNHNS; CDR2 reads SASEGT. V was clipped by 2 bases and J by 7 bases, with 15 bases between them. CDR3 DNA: TGTGCCAGCAGTGAATCCCCTATGGCCGGGGAGCAGTACTTC. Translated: CASSESPMAGEQYF.

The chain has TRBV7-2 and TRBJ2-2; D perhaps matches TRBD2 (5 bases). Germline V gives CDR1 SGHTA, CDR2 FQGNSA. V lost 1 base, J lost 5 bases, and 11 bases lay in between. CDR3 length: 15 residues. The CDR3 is CASSLGRGGTGELFF. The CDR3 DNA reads TGTGCCAGCAGCTTAGGCCGGGGTGGGACCGGGGAGCTGTTTTTT.